This T cell receptor beta chain is drawn from a study of naive CD8 T cells in extremely preterm neonates (dated by TCRdb to the late 2010s). About the investigation overall: The abstract gives the adult participants' age range as 25-50 years, whereas the methods give 20-50 years. The study compared TCRbeta CDR3 repertoires of sorted naive CD8+ T cells across four age groups: extremely preterm neonates, term neonates, young children and adults.

V and J are truncated by 1 base and 4 bases respectively, leaving an intervening sequence of 8 bases. Reading the germline V gene gives CDR1 SGHTA and CDR2 FQGTGA. Counted from cysteine to phenylalanine, this CDR3 has 14 amino acids. Only the CDR3 region is kept as DNA, spanning 42 bases read in frame from base 1. Peripheral blood was donated by five healthy children aged about 15-60 months who were having elective routine surgery, plus five healthy nonsmoking adults. Healthy nonsmokers aged about 19-50 years, with a median age of roughly 37 years, served as the adult controls. A FACSAria III cell sorter was used to sort live, Annexin V-negative naive CD8+ T cells (CD3+CD8+CD45RA+CCR7+). Per sample, between roughly 18,000 and 110,000 naive CD8+ T cells were obtained by sorting. Ficoll-Paque density gradient centrifugation was used to isolate mononuclear cells from diluted blood. Before sorting, mononuclear cells were cryopreserved in 10% DMSO with around 90% FBS and kept in long-term storage at -150 degrees C. Annexin V and antibodies against CD3, CD8, CCR7 and CD45RA were used to stain the thawed cells. Genomic DNA was extracted from snap-frozen sorted cell pellets with the DNeasy Blood and Tissue Kit.

This clone has just one count. Its antigen is unknown. The sample holds no much larger clone one base away, and base qualities are not on file. TCRbeta CDR3 regions were amplified from genomic DNA by a two-step, bias-controlled multiplex PCR. The multiplex PCR used primers specific for every TRBV and TRBJ gene segment. The immunoSEQ Assay was used to generate TCRbeta repertoire data. For the original study's pipeline: A relative-frequency ratio and a modified nearest-neighbor algorithm were applied to filter and cluster reads so that closely related sequences were merged. IMGT annotation was the basis for assigning V, D and J genes to CDR3 sequences. Template counts were quantified against synthetic TCR CDR3 analog sequences and normalized for PCR amplification bias. Analyses were restricted to unique productive sequences, meaning in-frame CDR3 sequences without stop codons. The immunoSEQ Analyzer software was used to calculate iChao1 richness and clonality, with clonality defined as 1 minus Pielou's evenness. Statistical tests were run in JMP, with either Student's t-test or a non-parametric test chosen according to Shapiro-Wilk normality results. TCRdb retrieved this table from immuneACCESS and kept in-frame rearrangements only. Not all clones are present; in checked studies, unresolved V genes account for under half, and no reason is known for the remainder. The V and J calls and clone size come from that table; D and trimming were worked out from the DNA. Recorded for this sample are 5,500 to 8,500 clones; around 98% of them occurred a single time. The top ten constitute approximately 0.4% of the sample.

General conclusions and limits of the study: Compared with the older groups, preterm CDR3s were shorter and closer to germline, carrying fewer N additions and showing less junctional trimming. Preterm neonates shared more CDR3 nucleotide sequences (approximately 2.5%) than term neonates (approximately 0.4%), young children (approximately 0.03%) and adults (0.01%). A small sample size and variable productive template counts among preterm samples were noted by the authors as limitations. Compared with all other age groups, preterm neonates showed significantly lower iChao1 richness (p < 0.05) along with an even clone distribution, indicating a less rich repertoire. To track T cell development within individuals, the authors urged prospective longitudinal studies of preterm and term neonates.

This receptor was taken from a human donor in good health. Source material: naive CD8+ T cells from blood. Recombination joined TRBV7-3 with TRBJ2-1, and possibly TRBD2, on 6 matching bases. The DNA sequence is given as TGTGCCAGCAGCTTAAGCGGGGAGTACAATGAGCAGTTCTTC. Translated, it reads CASSLSGEYNEQFF.